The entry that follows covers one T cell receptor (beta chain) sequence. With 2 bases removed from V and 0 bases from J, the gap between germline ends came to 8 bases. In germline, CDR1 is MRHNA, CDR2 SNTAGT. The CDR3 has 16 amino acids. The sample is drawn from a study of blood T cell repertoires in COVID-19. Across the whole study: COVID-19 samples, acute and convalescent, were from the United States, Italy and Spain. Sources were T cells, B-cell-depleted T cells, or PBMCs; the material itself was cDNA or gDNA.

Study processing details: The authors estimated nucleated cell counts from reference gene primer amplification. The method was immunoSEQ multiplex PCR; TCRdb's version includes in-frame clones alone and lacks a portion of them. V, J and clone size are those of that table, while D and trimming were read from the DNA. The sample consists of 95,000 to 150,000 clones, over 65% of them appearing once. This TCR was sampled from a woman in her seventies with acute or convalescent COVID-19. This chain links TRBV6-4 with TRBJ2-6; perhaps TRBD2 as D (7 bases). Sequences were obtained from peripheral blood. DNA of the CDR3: TGTGCCAGCAGTGACAGGGGGGGCTCTGGGGCCAACGTCCTGACTTTC. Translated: CASSDRGGSGANVLTF.